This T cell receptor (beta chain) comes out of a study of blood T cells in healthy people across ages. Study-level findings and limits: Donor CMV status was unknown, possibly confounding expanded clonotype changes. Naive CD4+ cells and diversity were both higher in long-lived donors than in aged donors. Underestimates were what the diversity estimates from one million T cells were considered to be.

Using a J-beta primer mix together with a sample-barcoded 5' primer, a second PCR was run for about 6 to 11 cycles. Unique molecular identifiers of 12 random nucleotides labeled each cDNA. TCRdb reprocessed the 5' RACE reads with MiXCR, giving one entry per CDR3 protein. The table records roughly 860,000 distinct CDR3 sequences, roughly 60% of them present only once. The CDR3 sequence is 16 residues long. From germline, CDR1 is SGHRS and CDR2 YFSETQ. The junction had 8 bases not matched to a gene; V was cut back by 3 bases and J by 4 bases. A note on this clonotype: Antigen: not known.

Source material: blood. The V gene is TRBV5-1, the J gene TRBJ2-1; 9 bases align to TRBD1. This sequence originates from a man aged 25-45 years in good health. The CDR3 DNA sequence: TGCGCCAGCAGCTCTACAGGGGGCTTTAATTACAATGAGCAGTTCTTC. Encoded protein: CASSSTGGFNYNEQFF.